This T cell receptor beta chain emerged from a study of blood T cell repertoires in COVID-19. About the research overall: The cDNA or gDNA used as material had been derived from T cells, B-cell-depleted T cells, or PBMCs.

This clone was observed a handful of times. How the authors handled the data: Reference gene primer amplification gave estimated nucleated cell counts. The data were produced by immunoSEQ multiplex PCR, yet TCRdb's version contains in-frame clones alone and is incomplete. V, J and clone size were drawn from that table, and D and trimming were deduced from the DNA. Of about 140,000 clones in the sample, around 80% were seen once. Deletions cut 4 bases from V and 0 bases from J, with 17 bases between. The CDR3 loop spans 18 amino acids. Germline V gene lookup returns CDR1 SGHDT and CDR2 YYEEEE. The chain recombines TRBV5-6 with TRBJ1-6; D gene unclear. The sequence was obtained from a woman aged 80 or over with active or convalescent COVID-19. The sequencing input was peripheral blood. CDR3 sequence (DNA): TGTGCCAGCAGCCCCTATTTTGAGCTTCCCTCCTATAATTCACCCCTCCACTTT. Translated: CASSPYFELPSYNSPLHF.